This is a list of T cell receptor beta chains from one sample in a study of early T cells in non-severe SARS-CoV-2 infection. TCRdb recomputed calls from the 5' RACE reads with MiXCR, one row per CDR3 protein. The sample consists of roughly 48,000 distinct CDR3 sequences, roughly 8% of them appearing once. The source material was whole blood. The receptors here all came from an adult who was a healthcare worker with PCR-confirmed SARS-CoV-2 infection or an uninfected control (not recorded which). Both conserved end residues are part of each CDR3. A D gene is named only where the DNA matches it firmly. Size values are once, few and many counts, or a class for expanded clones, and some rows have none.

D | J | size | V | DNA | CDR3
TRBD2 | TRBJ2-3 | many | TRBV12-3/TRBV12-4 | TGTGCCACCCTAGGGACGGGAGGGACAGATACGCAGTATTTT | CATLGTGGTDTQYF
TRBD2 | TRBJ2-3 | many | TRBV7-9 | TGTGCCAGCAGCTTAACGGGAGGGCCGGCCCTCACAGATACGCAGTATTTT | CASSLTGGPALTDTQYF
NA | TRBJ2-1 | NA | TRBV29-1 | TGCAGCTCCAGGAGGCATAAGAACAATGAGCAGTTCTTC | CSSRRHKNNEQFF
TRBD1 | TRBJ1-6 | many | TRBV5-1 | TGCGCCAGCCGACAGGGGGCCCTTAATTCACCCCTCCACTTT | CASRQGALNSPLHF
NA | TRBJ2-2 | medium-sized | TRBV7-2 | TGTGCCAGCAGCTTAGTAGGCGGGGTGAACACCGGGGAGCTGTTTTTT | CASSLVGGVNTGELFF
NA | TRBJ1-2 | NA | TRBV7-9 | TGTGCCAGCAGCACGGGGGACTATGGCTACACCTTC | CASSTGDYGYTF
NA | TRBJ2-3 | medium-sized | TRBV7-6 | TGTGCCAGCAGCTTTCGCGGACCCGGCGGGACAGATACGCAGTATTTT | CASSFRGPGGTDTQYF
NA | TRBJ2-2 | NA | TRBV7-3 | TGTGCCAGCAGCTTAAGCCTATCCGGCGGGGAGCTGTTTTTT | CASSLSLSGGELFF
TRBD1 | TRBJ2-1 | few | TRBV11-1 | TGTGCCAGCAGCCGGGACAGGGACGTACAGTTCTTC | CASSRDRDVQFF
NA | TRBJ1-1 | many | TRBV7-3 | TGTGCCAGCAGCTTGGGAGACATGAACACTGAAGCTTTCTTT | CASSLGDMNTEAFF
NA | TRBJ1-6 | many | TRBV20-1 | TGCAGTGCCACATCCGGGACCATTGTAAATTCACCCCTCCACTTT | CSATSGTIVNSPLHF
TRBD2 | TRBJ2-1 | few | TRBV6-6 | TGTGCCAGCAGTTACGGCAGCGGGGGTGGGCACAATGAGCAGTTCTTC | CASSYGSGGGHNEQFF
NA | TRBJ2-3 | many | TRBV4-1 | TGCGCCAGCAGCCAAGAGGGGCGCACAGATACGCAGTATTTT | CASSQEGRTDTQYF
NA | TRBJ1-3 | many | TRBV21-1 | TGTGCCAGCCGACAGGTCGGAAACACCATATATTTT | CASRQVGNTIYF
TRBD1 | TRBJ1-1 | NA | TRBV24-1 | TGTGCCACGCGGGGACAGGCGAACACTGAAGCTTTCTTT | CATRGQANTEAFF
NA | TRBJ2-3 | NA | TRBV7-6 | TGTGCCAGCAGCTTAGTGACCAGCACAGATACGCAGTATTTT | CASSLVTSTDTQYF
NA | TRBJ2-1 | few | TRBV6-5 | TGTGCCAGCTTAGGGGATTACAATGAGCAGTTCTTC | CASLGDYNEQFF
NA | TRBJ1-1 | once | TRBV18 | TGTGCCAGCTCCTTCACCATAATTCAGGGGATGTGGAACACTGAAGCTTTCTTT | CASSFTIIQGMWNTEAFF